Below are 27 T cell receptor beta chains sequenced from a single sample in a study of shared clonotypes between healthy human individuals (dated by TCRdb to 2020 to 2022). Library preparation used the immunoSEQ multiplex PCR assay. TCRdb mirrors the immuneACCESS table, restricted to in-frame sequences. Some clones are absent from its copies; in checked studies, under half trace to an unresolved V gene, and the reason for the others is unknown. For this sample there are roughly 760,000 clones; less than 85% appear just once. The ten largest clones represent approximately 1.8% of the sample. Sequencing input: memory CD4+ T cells sorted from blood. This sample's cell subset or site label indicates: CD45RA-negative fraction. The origin of the receptors is a woman aged 30 to 39 in good health.

The rearrangement joins TRBV6-1 to TRBJ1-4; no reliable D call. Germline lookup yields CDR1 MNHNS and CDR2 SASEGT. Trimming shortened V by 8 bases and J by 10 bases, and 14 bases separated the two germline ends. The CDR3 sequence is 12 residues long. The CDR3 sequence is CASLSPWGKLFF. The CDR3 DNA sequence: TGTGCCAGCCTGAGCCCATGGGGAAAACTGTTTTTT.

The V call is TRBV27, the J call TRBJ1-2, with 9 nucleotides matching TRBD1. Germline values: CDR1 MNHEY, CDR2 SMNVEV (reference sequence). The CDR3 spans 16 residues. Unmatched junction bases numbered 6, after V lost 2 bases and J lost 2 bases. The CDR3 region is CASSLGGQGGNYGYTF. In nucleotides, the CDR3 is TGTGCCAGCAGTTTAGGGGGACAGGGTGGGAACTATGGCTACACCTTC.

J is TRBJ2-1 and V is TRBV9; 12 bases are shared with TRBD2. The germline gives CDR1 SGDLS, CDR2 YYNGEE. The V and J ends lost 1 base and 10 bases, in that order; junction bases with no gene match: 6. This CDR3 comprises 15 residues. CDR3: CASSVSSGRALEQFF. CDR3 sequence (DNA): TGTGCCAGCAGCGTATCTAGCGGGAGGGCCTTGGAGCAGTTCTTC.

Written as DNA, the CDR3 is TGCGCCAGCAGCCGCGGACTAGACTCCTACGAGCAGTACTTC. It encodes CASSRGLDSYEQYF. The rearrangement links TRBV5-1 to TRBJ2-7; TRBD2 matches at 7 bases. CDR3 length equals 14 residues. V was pared by 4 bases and J by 0 bases, with 4 bases of the junction left unmatched. Germline CDR1 reads SGHRS; CDR2 reads YFSETQ.

This clone has a count of ten or more. This sequence joins TRBV7-3 and TRBJ2-1; D ambiguous. There are 15 residues in the CDR3. Trimming pared 5 bases from V and 0 bases from J, leaving 11 bases between. Germline CDR1 is SGHTA and CDR2 is FQGTGA. CDR3 residues: CASSPYYSSYNEQFF. The CDR3 nucleotides read TGTGCCAGCAGCCCATACTACAGCTCCTACAATGAGCAGTTCTTC.

With respect to this clone: With only one base between it and a far larger clone, this is likely a read error. Other DNA sequences in this sample translate to the same CDR3. The CDR3 sequence: CASSLASEAYNEQFF. Here the CDR3 DNA reads TGCGCCAGCAGCTTGGCTAGCGAGGCCTACAATGAGCAGTTCTTC. The chain is built from TRBV5-1 and TRBJ2-1, with D tentatively TRBD2 (6 bases). Germline CDR1 and CDR2: SGHRS and YFSETQ. Trimming cost V 0 bases and J 2 bases, with 9 bases left between them. CDR3 length: 15 amino acids.

This clone occurred once. This chain uses TRBV30 with TRBJ2-2; 11 bases map to TRBD2. The J segment lost 5 bases and the V segment lost 0 bases, leaving 2 bases of the junction unmatched. The germline gives CDR1 GTSNPN, CDR2 SVGIG (reference sequence). The CDR3 totals 15 residues. The CDR3 DNA sequence: TGTGCCTGGAGTGTACTAGCGGGAGAGACCGGGGAGCTGTTTTTT. Its protein product is CAWSVLAGETGELFF.

The J gene is TRBJ2-7, the V gene TRBV6-1; D gene ambiguous. The CDR3 loop spans 13 amino acids. V gave up 11 bases and J gave up 7 bases, with 21 bases separating them. Germline CDR1 and CDR2: MNHNS and SASEGT. The CDR3 DNA reads as TGTGCCTGGAAAATCTCTGTGGGAAGGGAGCAGTACTTC. This translates into CAWKISVGREQYF.

The gene calls are TRBV6-5 and TRBJ2-7; D is possibly TRBD1 (5 bases). V was trimmed by 0 bases and J by 7 bases, leaving 10 bases between them. This CDR3 region has 13 residues. The germline CDR1 and CDR2 sequences are MNHEY and SVGAGI. CDR3 sequence: CASSYSTAREQYF. The CDR3 bases are TGTGCCAGCAGTTACTCGACAGCTAGAGAGCAGTACTTC.

The rearrangement uses TRBV10-3 and TRBJ1-5; D possibly corresponds to TRBD1 (6 bases). Germline V gene lookup returns CDR1 ENHRY and CDR2 SYGVKD. Between the trimmed V and J ends, which lost 3 bases and 0 bases, there was a span of 15 bases. The CDR3 consists of 17 residues. The CDR3 DNA reads as TGTGCCATCAGTGACCCAACAGGGTCGCATAGCAATCAGCCCCAGCATTTT. Protein sequence: CAISDPTGSHSNQPQHF.

The gene calls are TRBV28 and TRBJ2-5; D not certain. This CDR3 comprises 13 residues. V lost 6 bases, J lost 0 bases, and 8 bases lay in between. Germline V gives CDR1 MDHEN, CDR2 SYDVKM. CDR3 amino acids: CASSHVHQETQYF. The DNA of the CDR3 is TGTGCCAGCAGCCACGTACACCAAGAGACCCAGTACTTC.

J is TRBJ2-1 and V is TRBV10-1; no clear D gene. Between the trimmed V and J ends, which lost 2 bases and 10 bases, there was a span of 12 bases. The CDR3 consists of 13 residues. Germline CDR1 and CDR2: WNHNN and SYGVQD (reference sequence). CDR3 nucleotide sequence: TGCGCCAGCAGTGAGCGGCCCCAAGGGGAGCAGTTCTTC. This translates into CASSERPQGEQFF.

V is TRBV28 and J is TRBJ2-5; 8 bases agree with TRBD1. From germline, CDR1 is MDHEN and CDR2 SYDVKM. Unmatched junction bases numbered 3, after V lost 4 bases and J lost 5 bases. The CDR3 has 13 amino acids. In DNA form, the CDR3 reads TGTGCCAGCAGTTCCAGGGGGCGGGAGACCCAGTACTTC. Its protein product is CASSSRGRETQYF.

V gene TRBV4-1 combines with J gene TRBJ1-4, with D perhaps TRBD1 (5 bases). Trimming cost V 3 bases and J 5 bases, with 13 bases left between them. Germline CDR1 MGHRA, CDR2 YSYEKL. The CDR3 loop spans 15 amino acids. DNA of the CDR3: TGCGCCAGCAGCCAGACCGGGACGGGGAATGAAAAACTGTTTTTT. It yields the protein CASSQTGTGNEKLFF.

The chain is built from TRBV7-8 and TRBJ1-1; a weak D match, TRBD1 (5 bases). The ends were cut back, 4 bases at V and 4 bases at J, with 10 bases in the middle. In germline, CDR1 is SGHVS, CDR2 FQNEAQ. CDR3 length equals 13 residues. The CDR3 is CASSSQGPTEAFF. The CDR3 bases are TGTGCCAGCAGCTCCCAGGGTCCCACTGAAGCTTTCTTT.

This rearrangement joins TRBV11-3 to TRBJ2-2, with D perhaps given as TRBD1 or TRBD2 (5 bases each). The length of the CDR3 is 16 residues. Trimming removed 5 bases at V and 2 bases at J, with 15 bases between. Germline CDR1 is SGHNT and CDR2 is YENEEA. CDR3 sequence (DNA): TGTGCCAGCAGCCGAACCGGGACGACAAACACCGGGGAGCTGTTTTTT. Translating gives CASSRTGTTNTGELFF.

This clone was seen only once. The CDR3 bases are TGTGCCAGCAGGCAAACAGGGACCTCCTACGAGCAGTACTTC. Encoded protein: CASRQTGTSYEQYF. The J gene is TRBJ2-7, the V gene TRBV6-1; D is perhaps TRBD1 (6 bases). Germline CDR1 is MNHNS and CDR2 is SASEGT. V was cut by 6 bases and J by 0 bases, with 12 bases left in between. CDR3 length: 14 residues.

The J gene is TRBJ1-2, the V gene TRBV6-1, with TRBD1 as a possible D gene (6 bases). Germline lookup yields CDR1 MNHNS and CDR2 SASEGT. V lost 6 bases to trimming and J lost 3 bases, with 17 bases between them. CDR3 length equals 15 residues. The CDR3 bases are TGTGCCAGCAGGGACCGGACAGTCTGGGACTATGGCTACACCTTC. This translates into CASRDRTVWDYGYTF.

In this sample, this clone turned up once. This chain uses TRBV5-6 with TRBJ1-5; 7 bases line up with TRBD1. Trimming at V came to 2 bases and at J to 4 bases, leaving 6 bases not matched to a gene. The CDR3 is 15 residues long. CDR1 SGHDT and CDR2 YYEEEE come from the germline V gene. The CDR3 DNA follows: TGTGCCAGCAGCTTAATGACAGGGAATAATCAGCCCCAGCATTTT. Its translation: CASSLMTGNNQPQHF.

This clone appeared once. The same CDR3 is also encoded by other DNA sequences in this sample. J is TRBJ1-5 and V is TRBV5-1, with D uncertain. CDR1 and CDR2 (germline): SGHRS, YFSETQ. Trimming cost V 0 bases and J 6 bases, with 7 bases left between them. The CDR3 is 13 residues long. The CDR3 protein is CASSLEGSQPQHF. In DNA, the CDR3 is TGCGCCAGCAGCTTGGAGGGCTCTCAGCCCCAGCATTTT.

This clone was picked up a small number of times. The sample holds other DNA sequences that translate to the same CDR3. The chain has TRBV7-3 and TRBJ2-7; 8 bases are a match to TRBD2. The CDR3 sequence is 14 residues long. Unmatched junction bases numbered 3, after V lost 5 bases and J lost 0 bases. The germline CDR1 and CDR2 sequences are SGHTA and FQGTGA. The CDR3 region is CASSKAGASYEQYF. For the CDR3, the DNA is TGTGCCAGCAGCAAAGCGGGAGCCTCCTACGAGCAGTACTTC.

At least ten counts were recorded for this clone. CDR3 coding DNA: TGTGCCAGCAGCCCCCCCGGGACAGGGTTCTACGAGCAGTACTTC. It translates to CASSPPGTGFYEQYF. The J gene is TRBJ2-7, the V gene TRBV5-6; TRBD1 matches at 9 bases. Trimming took 4 bases from V and 3 from J; bases not matched to a gene: 8. The CDR3 runs to 15 residues. CDR1 is SGHDT and CDR2 is YYEEEE in the germline V gene.

The chain recombines TRBV1 with TRBJ1-4; the DNA was not used to check the table's D call, TRBD1. TRBV1 is reported as a pseudogene. This CDR3 contains 20 residues. The CDR3 is CTSSQDPGDRNLVLSEKLFF. CDR3 nucleotides: TGCACCAGCAGCCAAGATCCTGGGGACAGGAATTTGGTATTGAGTGAAAAACTGTTTTTT.

The CDR3 DNA sequence: TGTGCCACCAGCAGAGATGACCGGCCAAGGGAGAGAACTGAAGCTTTCTTT. Encoded protein: CATSRDDRPRERTEAFF. J is TRBJ1-1 and V is TRBV15; D is uncertain. V was clipped by 0 bases and J by 5 bases, with 19 bases between them. Looked up from germline, CDR1 is LNHNV and CDR2 is YYDKDF (reference sequence). The CDR3 extends over 17 amino acids.

Only one count was recorded for this clone. J is TRBJ2-1 and V is TRBV27; 7 bases are shared with TRBD2. The CDR3 has 19 residues. CDR1 is MNHEY and CDR2 is SMNVEV in the germline V gene (reference sequence). Trimming at V came to 2 bases and at J to 1 base, leaving 14 bases not matched to a gene. The CDR3 region has the DNA TGTGCCAGCAGTTTACCAAGGACTAGGGCCAAGGTTTCCTACAATGAGCAGTTCTTC. This translates into CASSLPRTRAKVSYNEQFF.

On this clone itself: The same CDR3 can be traced to other DNA sequences in this sample. This chain joins TRBV5-1 and TRBJ1-1; D unclear. The V end lost 4 bases, the J end lost 2 bases, and 3 bases lay between the germline ends. CDR3 size: 11 residues. The germline V gene has CDR1 SGHRS and CDR2 YFSETQ. This CDR3 reads CASSLNTEAFF. Written as DNA, the CDR3 is TGCGCCAGCAGCCTCAACACTGAAGCTTTCTTT.

V gene TRBV28 combines with J gene TRBJ1-5; D gene unclear. CDR1 MDHEN and CDR2 SYDVKM come from the germline V gene. There are 10 residues in the CDR3. V lost 8 bases, J lost 6 bases, and 5 bases lay in between. CDR3 bases: TGTGCCAGCGTAGCTCAGCCCCAGCATTTT. The encoded protein is CASVAQPQHF.